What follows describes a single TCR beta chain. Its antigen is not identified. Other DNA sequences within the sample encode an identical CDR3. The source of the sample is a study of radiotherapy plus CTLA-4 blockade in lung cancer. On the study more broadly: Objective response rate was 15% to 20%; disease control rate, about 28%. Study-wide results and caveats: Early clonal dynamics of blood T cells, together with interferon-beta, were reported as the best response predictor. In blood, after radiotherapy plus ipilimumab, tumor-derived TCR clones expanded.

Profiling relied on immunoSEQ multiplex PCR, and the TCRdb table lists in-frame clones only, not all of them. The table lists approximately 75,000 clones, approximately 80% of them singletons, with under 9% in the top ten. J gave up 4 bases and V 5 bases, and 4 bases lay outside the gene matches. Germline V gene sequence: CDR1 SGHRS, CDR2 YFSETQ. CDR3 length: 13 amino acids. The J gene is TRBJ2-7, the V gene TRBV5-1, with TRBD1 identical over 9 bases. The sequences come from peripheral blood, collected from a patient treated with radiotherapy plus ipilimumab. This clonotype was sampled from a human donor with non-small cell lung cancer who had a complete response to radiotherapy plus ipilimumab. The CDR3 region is CASSSTGGYEQYF. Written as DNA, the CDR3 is TGCGCCAGCAGTTCGACAGGGGGGTACGAGCAGTACTTC. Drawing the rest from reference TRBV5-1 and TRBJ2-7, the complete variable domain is KAGVTQTPRYLIKTRGQQVTLSCSPISGHRSVSWYQQTPGQGLQFLFEYFSETQRNKGNFPGRFSGRQFSNSRSEMNVSTLELGDSALYLCASSSTGGYEQYFGPGTRLTVT.